The sequence of this T cell receptor (beta chain) was determined in a study of blood T cell repertoires in COVID-19. Study overall: Some COVID-19 samples were acute and others convalescent; all came from the United States, Italy and Spain. In each case, the material was cDNA or gDNA derived from T cells, B-cell-depleted T cells, or PBMCs.

In the original analysis: Cell counts per sample came from amplifying reference gene primers. TCRdb's table, derived via immunoSEQ multiplex PCR, lists solely in-frame clones and lacks some. From that table come the V and J calls and clone size; the DNA was used to work out D and trimming. The sample holds some 160,000 clones, approximately 91% seen once. Germline trimming cut 1 base from V and 4 bases from J; bases unmatched to any gene: 14. Germline CDR1 reads MGHRA; CDR2 reads YSYEKL. The CDR3 spans 18 residues. The sequence was collected from a man aged 18 to 35 with acute or convalescent COVID-19. The source material was peripheral blood. V usage is TRBV4-1 and J usage is TRBJ1-2; 8 bases fit TRBD1. The CDR3 DNA follows: TGCGCCAGCAGCCAAGCCTCCTCCGGGACAGGCAGACCCTATGGCTACACCTTC. Translating gives CASSQASSGTGRPYGYTF.